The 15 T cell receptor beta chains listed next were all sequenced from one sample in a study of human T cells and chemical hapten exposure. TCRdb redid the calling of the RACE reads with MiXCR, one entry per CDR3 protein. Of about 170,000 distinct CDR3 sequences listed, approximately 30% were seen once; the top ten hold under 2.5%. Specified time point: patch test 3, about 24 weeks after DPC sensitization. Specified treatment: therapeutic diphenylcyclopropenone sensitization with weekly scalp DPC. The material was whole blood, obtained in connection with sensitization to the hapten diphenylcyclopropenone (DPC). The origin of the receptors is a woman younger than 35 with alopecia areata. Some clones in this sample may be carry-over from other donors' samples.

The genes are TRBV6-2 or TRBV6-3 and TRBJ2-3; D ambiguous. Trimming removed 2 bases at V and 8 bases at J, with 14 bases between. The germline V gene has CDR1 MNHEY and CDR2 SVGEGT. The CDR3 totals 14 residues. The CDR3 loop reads CASSYPPTTFTQYF. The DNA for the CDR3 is TGTGCCAGCAGTTACCCCCCTACGACTTTTACGCAGTATTTT.

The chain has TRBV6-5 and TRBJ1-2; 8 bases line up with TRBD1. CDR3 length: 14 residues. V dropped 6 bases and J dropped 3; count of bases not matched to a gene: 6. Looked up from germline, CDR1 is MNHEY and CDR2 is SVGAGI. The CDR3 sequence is CASRPTGADYGYTF. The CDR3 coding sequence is TGTGCCAGCAGGCCGACAGGGGCGGACTATGGCTACACCTTC.

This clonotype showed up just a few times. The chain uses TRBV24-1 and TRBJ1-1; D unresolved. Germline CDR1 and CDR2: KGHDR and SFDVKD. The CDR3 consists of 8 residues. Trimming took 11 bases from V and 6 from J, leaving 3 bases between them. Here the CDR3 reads CANAEAFF. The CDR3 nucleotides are TGTGCCAACGCTGAAGCTTTCTTT.

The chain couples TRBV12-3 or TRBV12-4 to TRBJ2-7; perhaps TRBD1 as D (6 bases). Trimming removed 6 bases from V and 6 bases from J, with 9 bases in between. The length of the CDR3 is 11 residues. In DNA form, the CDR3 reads TGTGCCAGCAGAACAGGGTCCGAGCAGTACTTC. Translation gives CASRTGSEQYF.

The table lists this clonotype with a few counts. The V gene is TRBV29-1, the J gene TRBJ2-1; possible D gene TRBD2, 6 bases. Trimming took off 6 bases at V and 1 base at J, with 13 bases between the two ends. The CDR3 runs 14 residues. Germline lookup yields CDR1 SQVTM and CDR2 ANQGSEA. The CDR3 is CSVGRGGSYNEQFF. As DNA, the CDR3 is TGCAGCGTGGGACGTGGGGGGTCCTACAATGAGCAGTTCTTC.

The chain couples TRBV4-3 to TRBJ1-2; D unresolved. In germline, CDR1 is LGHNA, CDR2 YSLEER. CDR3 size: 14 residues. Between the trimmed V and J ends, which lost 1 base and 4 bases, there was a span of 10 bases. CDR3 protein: CASSQGEMGYGYTF. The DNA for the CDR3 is TGCGCCAGCAGCCAAGGCGAAATGGGCTATGGCTACACCTTC.

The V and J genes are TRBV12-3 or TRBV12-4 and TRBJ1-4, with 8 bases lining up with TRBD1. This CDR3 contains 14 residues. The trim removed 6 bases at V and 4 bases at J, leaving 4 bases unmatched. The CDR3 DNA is TGTGCCAGCAGCTTCGGACAGGGTAATGAAAAACTGTTTTTT. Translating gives CASSFGQGNEKLFF.

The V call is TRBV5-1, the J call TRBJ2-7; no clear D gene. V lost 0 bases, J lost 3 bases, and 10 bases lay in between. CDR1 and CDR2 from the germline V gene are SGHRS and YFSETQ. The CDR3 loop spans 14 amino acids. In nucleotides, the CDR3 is TGCGCCAGCAGCTTGGCTCCAGGAATCTACGAGCAGTACTTC. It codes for CASSLAPGIYEQYF.

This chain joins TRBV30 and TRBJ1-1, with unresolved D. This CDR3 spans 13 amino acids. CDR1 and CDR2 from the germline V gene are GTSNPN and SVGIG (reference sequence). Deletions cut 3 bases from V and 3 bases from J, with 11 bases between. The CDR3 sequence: CAWRAIGDTEAFF. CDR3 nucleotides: TGTGCCTGGAGGGCTATCGGGGACACTGAAGCTTTCTTT.

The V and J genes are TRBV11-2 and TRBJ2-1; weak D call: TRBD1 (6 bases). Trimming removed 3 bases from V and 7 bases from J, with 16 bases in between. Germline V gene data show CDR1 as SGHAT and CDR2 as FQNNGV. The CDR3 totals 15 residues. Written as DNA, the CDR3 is TGTGCCAGCAGCTTCCCCGGGACAAGACTTAATGAGCAGTTCTTC. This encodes CASSFPGTRLNEQFF.

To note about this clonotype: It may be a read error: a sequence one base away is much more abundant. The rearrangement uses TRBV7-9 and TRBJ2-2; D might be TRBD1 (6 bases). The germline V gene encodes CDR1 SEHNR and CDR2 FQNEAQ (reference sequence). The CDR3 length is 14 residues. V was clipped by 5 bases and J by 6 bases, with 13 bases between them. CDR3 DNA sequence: TGTGCCAGCAGCGGGACAATGTTCTCCGGGGAGCTGTTTTTT. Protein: CASSGTMFSGELFF.

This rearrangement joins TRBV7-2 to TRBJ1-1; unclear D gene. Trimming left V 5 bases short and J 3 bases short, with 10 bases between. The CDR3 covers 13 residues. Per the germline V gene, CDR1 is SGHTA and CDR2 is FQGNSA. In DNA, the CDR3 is TGTGCCAGCAGCCAAGTGGTGTACACTGAAGCTTTCTTT. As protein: CASSQVVYTEAFF.

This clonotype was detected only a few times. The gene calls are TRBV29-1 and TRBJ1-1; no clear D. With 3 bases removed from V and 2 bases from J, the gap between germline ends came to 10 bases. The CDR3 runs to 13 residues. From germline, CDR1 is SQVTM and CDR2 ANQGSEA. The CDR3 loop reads CSVDPLRNTEAFF. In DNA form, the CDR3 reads TGCAGCGTTGACCCCCTCAGAAACACTGAAGCTTTCTTT.

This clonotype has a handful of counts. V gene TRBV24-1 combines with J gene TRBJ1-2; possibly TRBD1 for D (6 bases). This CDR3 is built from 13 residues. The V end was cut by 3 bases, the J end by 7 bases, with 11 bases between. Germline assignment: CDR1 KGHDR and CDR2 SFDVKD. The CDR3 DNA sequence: TGTGCCACCAGTGATCCGCAGGGGATTGGCTACACCTTC. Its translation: CATSDPQGIGYTF.

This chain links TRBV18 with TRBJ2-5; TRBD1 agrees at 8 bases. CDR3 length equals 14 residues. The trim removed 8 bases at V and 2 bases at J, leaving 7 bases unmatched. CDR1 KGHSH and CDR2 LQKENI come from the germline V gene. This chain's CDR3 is CASHRTGWQETQYF. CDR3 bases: TGTGCCAGCCACCGGACAGGGTGGCAAGAGACCCAGTACTTC.